This T cell receptor beta chain was identified during a study of blood T cell repertoires in COVID-19. Per the germline V gene, CDR1 is SGHRS and CDR2 is YFSETQ. V was shortened by 2 bases and J by 2 bases, with 11 bases between the two germline ends. The CDR3 sequence is 15 residues long. The table lists this clone with a count of one. The assay was immunoSEQ multiplex PCR, and TCRdb's table has in-frame clones only and misses some. The table records 250,000 to 350,000 clones, roughly 84% of them present only once. The sequence was collected from a human donor with COVID-19, enrolled during active disease. The donor label of this sample is uncertain. The sample comprised peripheral blood. V gene TRBV5-1 combines with J gene TRBJ1-3; TRBD1 might be the D (5 bases). CDR3 sequence (DNA): TGCGCCAGCAGCTTTTCGGGGGAGACTGGAAACACCATATATTTT. Its translation is CASSFSGETGNTIYF.